A selection of T cell receptor beta chains follows, all from one sample in a study of blood T cell repertoires in COVID-19. Profiled with immunoSEQ multiplex PCR; TCRdb holds only in-frame clones, not every one. The sample yields roughly 260,000 clones, 75% to 95% seen once. The sample consisted of PBMCs or T cells enriched from blood (not recorded which). These receptors were collected from a woman under 30 who had recovered from COVID-19. CDR3s include the opening cysteine and the closing phenylalanine or tryptophan. Each record gives: J gene, V gene, clone size, D gene, CDR3 protein, CDR3 DNA. A D gene is named only where the DNA matches it firmly. Only some rows state a clone size, as once, few, many or a class for expanded clones.

TRBJ2-1 | TRBV6-5 | NA | NA | CASRYSEANNEQFF | TGTGCCAGCAGGTACTCAGAAGCTAACAATGAGCAGTTCTTC
TRBJ1-5 | TRBV28 | NA | NA | CASSLLGQGVSQPQHF | TGTGCCAGCAGTTTATTGGGTCAGGGTGTGAGTCAGCCCCAGCATTTT
TRBJ1-2 | TRBV3-1/TRBV3-2 | NA | NA | CASSSGDGYTF | TGTGCCAGCAGCAGCGGGGATGGCTACACCTTC
TRBJ2-5 | TRBV2 | NA | NA | CASSEGPVGQETQYF | TGTGCCAGCAGTGAAGGTCCGGTCGGCCAAGAGACCCAGTACTTC
TRBJ1-1 | TRBV28 | NA | NA | CASSIITPGNTEAFF | TGTGCCAGCAGCATCATAACCCCAGGGAACACTGAAGCTTTCTTT
TRBJ1-5 | TRBV28 | NA | NA | CASSFSTGLQPQHF | TGTGCCAGCAGTTTTTCTACAGGTCTTCAGCCCCAGCATTTT
TRBJ2-2 | TRBV27 | NA | TRBD1 | CASSPTTHDRGLTGELFF | TGTGCCAGCAGCCCAACCACCCACGACAGGGGGCTCACCGGGGAGCTGTTTTTT
TRBJ1-2 | TRBV5-6 | NA | NA | CASSLATQGKYYGYTF | TGTGCCAGCAGCTTGGCCACCCAGGGCAAATACTATGGCTACACCTTC
TRBJ1-4 | TRBV28 | once | TRBD1 | CASTKSGGSNEKLFF | TGTGCCAGCACTAAGTCAGGGGGTAGTAATGAAAAACTGTTTTTT
TRBJ2-5 | TRBV7-6 | NA | NA | CASSFWKELAARETQYF | TGTGCCAGCAGCTTCTGGAAAGAACTAGCCGCTAGGGAGACCCAGTACTTC
TRBJ2-3 | TRBV9 | NA | NA | CASAIAATDTQYF | TGTGCCAGCGCCATAGCCGCCACAGATACGCAGTATTTT
TRBJ1-1 | TRBV20-1 | NA | NA | CSAREASGAFF | TGCAGTGCTAGAGAGGCTTCGGGAGCTTTCTTT
TRBJ2-1 | TRBV4-3 | NA | NA | CASSQDGGAEYNEQFF | TGCGCCAGCAGCCAAGATGGCGGGGCGGAATACAATGAGCAGTTCTTC
TRBJ2-1 | TRBV4-1 | NA | NA | CASSRLPVPIRYNEQFF | TGCGCCAGCAGCCGTCTCCCAGTACCAATTCGCTACAATGAGCAGTTCTTC
TRBJ2-7 | TRBV28 | NA | NA | CASSPPRDIYEQYF | TGTGCCAGCAGTCCTCCCCGGGATATCTACGAGCAGTACTTC